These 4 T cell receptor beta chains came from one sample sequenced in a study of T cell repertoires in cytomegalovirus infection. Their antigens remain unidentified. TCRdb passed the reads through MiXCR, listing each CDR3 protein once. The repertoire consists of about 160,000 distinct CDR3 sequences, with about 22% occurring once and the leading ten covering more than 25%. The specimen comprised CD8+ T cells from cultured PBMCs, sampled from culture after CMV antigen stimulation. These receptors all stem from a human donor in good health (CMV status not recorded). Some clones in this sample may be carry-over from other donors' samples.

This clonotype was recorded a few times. The CDR3 here is CASSSQRGAFF. In nucleotides, the CDR3 is TGTGCCAGCAGCTCCCAGAGAGGAGCTTTCTTT. J is TRBJ1-1 and V is TRBV7-2; D unresolved. V gave up 4 bases and J gave up 10 bases, with 10 bases separating them. Germline CDR1 and CDR2: SGHTA and FQGNSA. The CDR3 consists of 11 residues.

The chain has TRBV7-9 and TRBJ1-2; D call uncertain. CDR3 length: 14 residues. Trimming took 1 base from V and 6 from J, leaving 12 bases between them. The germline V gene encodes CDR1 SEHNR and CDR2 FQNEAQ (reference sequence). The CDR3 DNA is TGTGCCAGCAGCTTAGACGGGCCTGGGGATGGCTACACCTTC. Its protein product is CASSLDGPGDGYTF.

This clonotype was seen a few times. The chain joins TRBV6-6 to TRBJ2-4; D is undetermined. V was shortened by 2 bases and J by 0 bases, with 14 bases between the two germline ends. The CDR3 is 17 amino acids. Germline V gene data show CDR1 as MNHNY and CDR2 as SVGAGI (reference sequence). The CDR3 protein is CASSYEWETEAKNIQYF. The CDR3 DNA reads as TGTGCCAGCAGTTACGAGTGGGAAACTGAAGCCAAAAACATTCAGTACTTC.

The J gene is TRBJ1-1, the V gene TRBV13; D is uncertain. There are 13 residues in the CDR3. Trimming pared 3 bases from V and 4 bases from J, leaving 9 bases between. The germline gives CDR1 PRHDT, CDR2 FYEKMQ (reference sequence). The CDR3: CASSFTAITEAFF. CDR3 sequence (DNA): TGTGCCAGCAGCTTCACGGCGATCACTGAAGCTTTCTTT.